The 13 T cell receptor beta chains below come from one sample, sequenced in a study of blood T cells in healthy people across ages (dated by TCRdb to 2013 to 2016). Libraries were prepared through 5' RACE. The reads were generated on an Illumina HiSeq 2500. A second roughly 6 to 11 cycle PCR used a sample-barcoded 5' primer and a J-beta primer mix. The public reads were run again by TCRdb, first through fastp at Q25 and then through MiXCR, and only productive beta chains were kept. Identical CDR3 proteins give one entry, which carries the most common genes and DNA. In this sample the table shows about 1.1 million distinct CDR3 sequences, under 40% of which occur a single time. The biggest ten clones account for less than 15% of the sample. The sample comprised blood. Receptors originate from a young man in good health.

The V call is TRBV4-3, the J call TRBJ1-5; D unresolved. Germline V gene lookup returns CDR1 LGHNA and CDR2 YSLEER. V was shortened by 0 bases and J by 2 bases, with 14 bases between the two germline ends. The CDR3 has 17 amino acids. The chain's CDR3 is CASSQDHAGVGNQPQHF. The DNA of the CDR3 is TGCGCCAGCAGCCAAGATCACGCCGGGGTAGGCAATCAGCCCCAGCATTTT.

The rearrangement links TRBV12-3 or TRBV12-4 to TRBJ1-1; possible D gene TRBD1, 5 bases. The CDR3 contains 13 residues. V gave up 7 bases and J gave up 5 bases, with 14 bases separating them. The CDR3, as DNA: TGTGCCAGCACCAACTGGGGCTCTACTGAAGCTTTCTTT. Amino acid sequence: CASTNWGSTEAFF.

This clonotype came up a few times. The V call is TRBV11-3, the J call TRBJ2-4; 7 positions match TRBD2. Trimming at V came to 2 bases and at J to 5 bases, leaving 0 bases not matched to a gene. The CDR3 runs 13 residues. Germline assignment: CDR1 SGHNT and CDR2 YENEEA. The CDR3 sequence: CASSLRGENIQYF. CDR3 sequence (DNA): TGTGCCAGCAGCTTACGGGGGGAAAACATTCAGTACTTC.

In this sample, this clonotype turned up a few times. The chain has TRBV7-9 and TRBJ2-5; 7 bases align to TRBD1. The CDR3 has 15 residues. V was clipped by 1 base and J by 4 bases; unmatched bases: 6. CDR1 SEHNR and CDR2 FQNEAQ come from the germline V gene (reference sequence). The chain's CDR3 is CASSLEGQVVETQYF. The CDR3, as DNA: TGTGCCAGCAGCTTAGAAGGACAGGTTGTAGAGACCCAGTACTTC. The entire variable domain, with the rest obtained from reference TRBV7-9 and TRBJ2-5, is as follows: DTGVSQNPRHKITKRGQNVTFRCDPISEHNRLYWYRQTLGQGPEFLTYFQNEAQLEKSRLLSDRFSAERPKGSFSTLEIQRTEQGDSAMYLCASSLEGQVVETQYFGPGTRLLVL.

This clonotype was seen at least ten times. The rearrangement joins TRBV10-3 to TRBJ2-7; D is possibly TRBD1 (6 bases). Germline CDR1 is ENHRY and CDR2 is SYGVKD. This CDR3 is 13 amino acids long. The V end was cut by 2 bases, the J end by 1 base, with 6 bases between. CDR3: CAISEGQSYEQYF. The CDR3 DNA reads as TGTGCCATCAGTGAGGGACAGTCCTACGAGCAGTACTTC.

This clonotype was counted between two and nine times. The V and J genes are TRBV11-1 and TRBJ1-1; maybe TRBD1 (5 bases). This CDR3 contains 15 residues. V dropped 5 bases and J dropped 4 bases, with 17 bases sitting between them. Germline loops: CDR1 SGHAT, CDR2 FQDESV (reference sequence). The CDR3 protein is CASSPPWGEGTEAFF. The CDR3 nucleotides are TGTGCCAGCAGCCCACCGTGGGGGGAAGGCACTGAAGCTTTCTTT.

Regarding this clonotype: Its ends do not fully match the called genes, so a read error is possible. The gene calls are TRBV7-2 and TRBJ2-7; D gene uncertain. The CDR3 sequence is 14 residues long. Germline assignment: CDR1 SGHTA and CDR2 FQGNSA. The CDR3 DNA is TGTGCCGGCAGCTTAATTGTAGGTTCCTACGAGCAGTACTTC. Translated: CAGSLIVGSYEQYF.

The gene calls are TRBV5-1 and TRBJ2-3, with D perhaps TRBD2 (6 bases). Germline assignment: CDR1 SGHRS and CDR2 YFSETQ. Trimming stripped 5 bases from V and 0 bases from J, with 16 bases between. This CDR3 is built from 16 residues. The CDR3 protein is CASSSGGEGSTDTQYF. Here the CDR3 DNA reads TGCGCCAGCAGTTCCGGGGGTGAGGGTAGCACAGATACGCAGTATTTT.

The chain carries TRBV12-3 or TRBV12-4 and TRBJ2-3, with D perhaps matching TRBD1 or TRBD2 (6 bases each). V was trimmed by 11 bases and J by 0 bases, leaving 15 bases between them. This CDR3 has 14 amino acids. The DNA for the CDR3 is TGTGCCGCCGCCGGGGGCCCTAGCACAGATACGCAGTATTTT. This encodes CAAAGGPSTDTQYF.

This clonotype was seen once. The rearrangement joins TRBV25-1 to TRBJ1-5, with D unclear. Germline CDR1 and CDR2: MGHDK and SYGVNS. The V gene lost 7 bases and the J gene lost 2 bases, with 15 bases spanning the gap. The CDR3 length is 15 residues. The CDR3 nucleotides read TGTGCCAGCACCGGACGGAGGCTGGGCAATCAGCCCCAGCATTTT. It codes for CASTGRRLGNQPQHF.

The chain links TRBV3-1 to TRBJ2-3; D unclear. V was pared by 0 bases and J by 3 bases, with 10 bases between. CDR3 length: 15 residues. Germline V CDR1 and CDR2: LGHDT, YNNKEL (reference sequence). CDR3 loop: CASSQDPDGTDTQYF. CDR3 nucleotides: TGTGCCAGCAGCCAAGATCCGGATGGGACAGATACGCAGTATTTT.

The chain links TRBV5-1 to TRBJ1-1; no reliable D call. Trimming removed 3 bases at V and 1 base at J, with 10 bases between. Germline V gives CDR1 SGHRS, CDR2 YFSETQ. The CDR3 covers 14 residues. The CDR3 region has the DNA TGCGCCAGCAGCTGGGAGGCAGGGAACACTGAAGCTTTCTTT. Its protein is CASSWEAGNTEAFF.

The chain carries TRBV2 and TRBJ1-2; 8 bases line up with TRBD1. This CDR3 is 14 amino acids long. Germline-derived CDR1 and CDR2 are SNHLY and FYNNEI. J was trimmed by 6 bases and V by 3 bases; bases with no gene match: 6. The DNA of the CDR3 is TGTGCCAGCAGTGACGACAGGGGCTCTGATGGCTACACCTTC. Protein product: CASSDDRGSDGYTF. The complete variable domain, with remaining parts taken from reference TRBV2 and TRBJ1-2, reads EPEVTQTPSHQVTQMGQEVILRCVPISNHLYFYWYRQILGQKVEFLVSFYNNEISEKSEIFDDQFSVERPDGSNFTLKIRSTKLEDSAMYFCASSDDRGSDGYTFGSGTRLTVV.